This T cell receptor beta chain was observed in a study of blood T cell repertoires in COVID-19. The data were produced by immunoSEQ multiplex PCR, yet TCRdb's version contains in-frame clones alone and is incomplete. Counted here are 320,000 or so clones, about 90% occurring once; the ten biggest clones make up more than 0.9%. This TCR came from a woman aged 25 to 39 who had recovered from COVID-19. Sequencing was performed on PBMCs or T cells enriched from blood (not recorded which).

The CDR3 DNA reads as TGTGCCAGCAGCCAAGTCGGTCCCCATCCAGCATCGGGTGGGGACAGGGCCCTCTCCTACGAGCAGTACTTC. Translating it yields CASSQVGPHPASGGDRALSYEQYF. The V and J genes are TRBV3-1 (or the pseudogene TRBV3-2) and TRBJ2-7; 9 bases match TRBD1. The CDR3 spans 24 residues. Germline-derived CDR1 and CDR2 are LGHDT and YNNKEL (reference sequence). J was trimmed by 0 bases and V by 1 base; bases with no gene match: 28.